The rows below give T cell receptor beta chains drawn from one sample of a study of blood T cell repertoires in COVID-19. The data were produced by immunoSEQ multiplex PCR, yet TCRdb's version contains in-frame clones alone and is incomplete. The table has some 58,000 clones, roughly 83% seen once. The sequenced sample was peripheral blood. The receptors stem from a man between 45 and 60 years old with COVID-19, enrolled during active disease. Both conserved end residues are part of each CDR3. The D gene is left open where the match is weak. Clone sizes are given selectively: once, few, many, or a class where the clone is expanded.

size	V	J	D	CDR3	DNA
once	TRBV18	TRBJ2-7	TRBD2	CASSPPTGGASEQYF	TGTGCCAGCTCACCACCGACGGGAGGGGCCTCCGAGCAGTACTTC
.	TRBV28	TRBJ1-1	TRBD1	CASIPRTGVNTEAFF	TGTGCCAGCATCCCCCGAACAGGGGTGAACACTGAAGCTTTCTTT
.	TRBV5-1	TRBJ1-1	.	CASSPVGSLAEAFF	TGCGCCAGCAGCCCGGTTGGTAGTTTGGCTGAAGCTTTCTTT
.	TRBV10-3	TRBJ2-1	.	CAISGSEQGGHEQFF	TGTGCCATCAGTGGTTCTGAACAGGGTGGTCATGAGCAGTTCTTC
.	TRBV28	TRBJ1-1	.	CASSLWAENTEAFF	TGTGCCAGCAGTTTATGGGCGGAGAACACTGAAGCTTTCTTT
.	TRBV5-6	TRBJ2-3	.	CASSLKVTAVTDTQYF	TGTGCCAGCAGCTTGAAGGTGACAGCTGTCACAGATACGCAGTATTTT
.	TRBV4-1	TRBJ1-4	TRBD1	CASSQEAPWDSDEKLFF	TGCGCCAGCAGCCAAGAAGCCCCTTGGGACAGCGATGAAAAACTGTTTTTT
.	TRBV30	TRBJ2-3	TRBD2	CAWSLMAGGGRTDTQYF	TGTGCCTGGAGCCTCATGGCGGGAGGGGGCAGGACAGATACGCAGTATTTT
.	TRBV27	TRBJ2-7	.	CASSFGGYEQYF	TGTGCCAGCAGTTTCGGAGGGTACGAGCAGTACTTC
.	TRBV6-6	TRBJ2-2	.	CASSYSRGGNGELFF	TGTGCCAGCAGTTACTCGAGGGGGGGCAACGGGGAGCTGTTTTTT
.	TRBV11-2	TRBJ2-3	TRBD2	CASSFTSGTDTQYF	TGTGCCAGCAGTTTTACTAGCGGCACAGATACGCAGTATTTT
.	TRBV4-2	TRBJ2-1	TRBD2	CASSPTGGGDNEQFF	TGTGCCAGCAGCCCTACGGGGGGGGGAGACAATGAGCAGTTCTTC
.	TRBV4-1	TRBJ2-3	TRBD2	CASSPIGLAGGTDTQYF	TGCGCCAGCAGTCCTATTGGACTAGCTGGCGGCACAGATACGCAGTATTTT
.	TRBV13	TRBJ1-5	TRBD1	CASSLAGGDQPQHF	TGTGCCAGCAGCTTAGCAGGGGGAGATCAGCCCCAGCATTTT
.	TRBV10-3	TRBJ2-2	.	CAISGGDKNTGELFF	TGTGCCATCAGTGGTGGGGACAAGAACACCGGGGAGCTGTTTTTT
.	TRBV5-5	TRBJ2-1	.	CASSLVGGTYNEQFF	TGTGCCAGCAGCTTGGTCGGGGGTACCTACAATGAGCAGTTCTTC
.	TRBV11-2	TRBJ2-7	TRBD1	CASSDLGTGRSYEQYF	TGTGCCAGCAGCGACCTCGGGACAGGGCGATCCTACGAGCAGTACTTC
.	TRBV3-1/TRBV3-2	TRBJ1-2	.	CASSQGVTGSYGYTF	TGTGCCAGCAGCCAAGGAGTTACCGGGAGCTATGGCTACACCTTC
once	TRBV28	TRBJ2-2	TRBD2	CASSFSGRERTGELFF	TGTGCCAGCAGTTTTTCCGGGCGGGAGAGGACCGGGGAGCTGTTTTTT
.	TRBV3-1/TRBV3-2	TRBJ1-2	.	CASSPGMYGYTF	TGTGCCAGCAGCCCCGGGATGTATGGCTACACCTTC
.	TRBV15	TRBJ2-5	.	CATSRDLPDSEFQETQYF	TGTGCCACCAGCAGAGATTTACCCGACAGCGAGTTCCAAGAGACCCAGTACTTC
.	TRBV7-2	TRBJ2-5	TRBD1	CASSLVTGGGETQYF	TGTGCCAGCAGCTTAGTGACAGGGGGTGGGGAGACCCAGTACTTC
.	TRBV5-6	TRBJ1-5	.	CASSLGGINQPQHF	TGTGCCAGCAGCTTGGGAGGGATCAATCAGCCCCAGCATTTT
.	TRBV11-3	TRBJ2-1	TRBD2	CASSLVGGGPHEQFF	TGTGCCAGCAGCCTAGTGGGGGGAGGGCCACATGAGCAGTTCTTC
few	TRBV11-3	TRBJ2-3	TRBD2	CASSRRGTTSTDTQYF	TGTGCCAGCAGCAGAAGAGGGACTACTAGCACAGATACGCAGTATTTT
.	TRBV27	TRBJ1-2	.	CASSLRGPHDGYTF	TGTGCCAGCAGTTTACGGGGTCCCCACGATGGCTACACCTTC
once	TRBV6-2/TRBV6-3	TRBJ2-7	.	CASSYSGAYEQYF	TGTGCCAGCAGTTACTCGGGCGCCTACGAGCAGTACTTC
.	TRBV19	TRBJ2-2	TRBD2	CASSIRREGTGELFF	TGTGCCAGTAGTATACGGAGGGAGGGCACCGGGGAGCTGTTTTTT